This entry features one T cell receptor (beta chain) sequence. Its antigen is currently unknown. This sample stems from a study of radiation and T cells in renal cell carcinoma. Whole-study findings and limits: In blood, top tumor clones expanded by 2 weeks, shrinking by 4. Baseline intratumoral clonotype presence is unknown without pretreatment biopsies.

Time point noted: blood 4 weeks post-SBRT, at nephrectomy. As to treatment: 15 Gy SBRT to primary tumor, nephrectomy 4 weeks later. Nephrectomy followed 15 Gy stereotactic body radiation by 4 weeks. Trimming stripped 0 bases from V and 0 bases from J, with 9 bases between. The V gene's germline CDR1 is SGHTA and CDR2 FQGNSA. The CDR3 is 16 amino acids. Sequenced by immunoSEQ multiplex PCR; TCRdb stores in-frame clones only, minus some. The profile shows around 94,000 clones, around 85% of them singletons. This TCR was sampled from a man aged 45-65 years with renal cell carcinoma. The chain couples TRBV7-2 to TRBJ1-3; maybe TRBD1 (5 bases). This specimen consisted of blood, obtained from a patient whose treatment included radiotherapy and nephrectomy. The DNA of the CDR3 is TGTGCCAGCAGCTTAGCAGCAGGGATCTCTGGAAACACCATATATTTT. Its translation is CASSLAAGISGNTIYF.